This T cell receptor (beta chain) comes out of a study of T-cell reconstitution after alpha-beta-depleted transplantation in children. The study, taken as a whole, reports: A year post-transplant, T-cell counts and diversity derived mostly from newly produced T cells. The origin of alpha-beta T cells about two months after transplant was reportedly several hundred expanded graft clones.

With regard to this clonotype: Its antigen is not identified.

Trimming pared 3 bases from V and 1 base from J, leaving 18 bases between. Per germline, CDR1 DFQATT and CDR2 SNEGSKA (reference sequence). The length of the CDR3 is 16 residues. Preparation of the TCRbeta library was carried out with unique molecular identifiers. TCRdb passed the PCR reads through MiXCR, listing each CDR3 protein once. The data contain 780,000 or so distinct CDR3 sequences, 15% to 20% of them singletons. This sequence was found in a male patient between 5 and 17 years old who had a stem cell transplant for acute lymphoblastic leukemia, so the T cells may come from the graft donor. The sequences come from PBMCs, mostly from graft donor cells, collected 360 days after TCRalphabeta/CD19-depleted stem cell transplant. The chain carries TRBV20-1 and TRBJ1-1; possible D gene TRBD1, 5 bases. As DNA, the CDR3 is TGCAGTGCTAGGGGGCGGGGGTTTAATTGGAACACTGAAGCTTTCTTT. Its translation: CSARGRGFNWNTEAFF.